The clone carrying this T cell receptor beta chain has only one observation. The antigen is not known. Here immunoSEQ multiplex PCR was the method, and the copy in TCRdb shows in-frame clones only, minus some. The table lists about 9,300 clones, approximately 80% of them singletons. V was clipped by 0 bases and J by 4 bases, with 11 bases between them. This CDR3 is 15 amino acids long. Germline values: CDR1 MGHRA, CDR2 YSYEKL. The data derive from a study of T cell clonotyping in hematopoietic cell transplantation. General study points: After transplant, recipient diversity fell while pathologically expanded clonotypes grew through day 180.

This sequence originates from a male patient aged 55-69 years who had an allogeneic stem cell transplant from an unrelated donor, so the T cells may come from the graft donor. Some clones in this sample may be carry-over from other donors' samples. V is TRBV4-1 and J is TRBJ2-3; TRBD2 might be the D (7 bases). The sequenced sample was PBMCs, obtained at the time of graft-versus-host disease after allogeneic stem cell transplant. This chain's CDR3 is CASSQDRGAPDTQYF. Here the CDR3 DNA reads TGCGCCAGCAGCCAAGATCGGGGGGCTCCAGATACGCAGTATTTT.